This record concerns one T cell receptor beta chain sequence. Its antigen is as yet unknown. Original handling: Only a few patient CD8+ clones above 1% matched published virus-specific TCRB sequences. The protocol was immunoSEQ multiplex PCR, while the TCRdb copy is restricted to in-frame clones and leaves out a portion. D and trimming come from the DNA, and the V and J calls and clone size come from that table. In the table there are 15,000 to 20,000 clones, around 86% of which are singletons. These data come from a study of somatic mutations in cytotoxic T cells in rheumatoid arthritis. General observations from the study: Per patient, the largest CD8+ clone was found to exceed 20% of CD8+ cells in 8 of 65 cases.

Trimming took 1 base from V and 6 from J, leaving 9 bases between them. Germline lookup yields CDR1 MDHEN and CDR2 SYDVKM. This CDR3 is built from 13 residues. This TCR came from a man aged 18 to 30 with rheumatoid arthritis. The specimen sequenced was CD8+ T cells sorted from blood. The J gene is TRBJ1-1, the V gene TRBV28; D unclear. CDR3 loop: CASSLSSWAEAFF. In nucleotides, the CDR3 is TGTGCCAGCAGTTTATCCAGCTGGGCTGAAGCTTTCTTT.